The 29 T cell receptor beta chains below were found in one sample sequenced in a study of blood T cell repertoires in COVID-19 (dated by TCRdb to between 2020 and 2021). The library was produced with the immunoSEQ multiplex PCR assay. TCRdb provides this immuneACCESS table in a form limited to in-frame rearrangements. Some clones are lacking; in checked studies, under half of them reflect an unresolved V gene, and why the rest are absent is not known. In all, the sample holds about 440,000 clones, and 90% of those were seen once. The ten largest make up approximately 0.55% of the sample. Sample: PBMCs or T cells enriched from blood (not recorded which). All receptors derive from a man aged 18 to 29 who had recovered from COVID-19.

The rearrangement uses TRBV15 and TRBJ1-5; D is undetermined. V was shortened by 0 bases and J by 6 bases, with 18 bases between the two germline ends. The CDR3 runs 17 residues. Germline CDR1 and CDR2: LNHNV and YYDKDF (reference sequence). The CDR3 DNA follows: TGTGCCACCAGCAGAGATTGGGAAAGGAGGGCGTCTCAGCCCCAGCATTTT. Its protein product is CATSRDWERRASQPQHF.

V gene TRBV7-9 combines with J gene TRBJ1-2, with D tentatively TRBD1 (6 bases). The CDR3 consists of 14 residues. Germline loops: CDR1 SEHNR, CDR2 FQNEAQ (reference sequence). Trimming left V 5 bases short and J 3 bases short, with 13 bases between. DNA for the CDR3: TGTGCCAGCAGCAGACAGGTGGTGGACTATGGCTACACCTTC. This translates into CASSRQVVDYGYTF.

This clone was seen a single time. V usage is TRBV13 and J usage is TRBJ2-3, with 14 bases aligning to TRBD2. This CDR3 contains 18 residues. With V trimmed by 2 bases and J by 1 base, 5 bases remained unmatched. Germline V gene lookup returns CDR1 PRHDT and CDR2 FYEKMQ (reference sequence). Here the CDR3 DNA reads TGTGCCAGCAGCTTAACAGGGGGACTAGCGGGGGGCACAGATACGCAGTATTTT. Amino acids: CASSLTGGLAGGTDTQYF.

The gene calls are TRBV7-8 and TRBJ1-6; 7 bases are a match to TRBD1. V lost 1 base, J lost 14 bases, and 8 bases stayed unmatched. Germline V gene data show CDR1 as SGHVS and CDR2 as FQNEAQ. This CDR3 has 14 residues. CDR3: CASSLVRTGETLHF. DNA of the CDR3: TGTGCCAGCAGCTTAGTAAGGACAGGAGAAACCCTCCACTTT.

This clone has just one count. The chain employs TRBV29-1 and TRBJ2-5; D is possibly TRBD2 (6 bases). The V end lost 4 bases, the J end lost 3 bases, and 15 bases lay between the germline ends. The CDR3 is 14 amino acids. The germline V gene has CDR1 SQVTM and CDR2 ANQGSEA. The CDR3 nucleotides are TGCAGCGTTGGGAGGCGGGACTTAAAAGAGACCCAGTACTTC. Residues: CSVGRRDLKETQYF.

This clone was seen a single time. The rearrangement joins TRBV5-1 to TRBJ2-7; D not certain. This CDR3 has 13 amino acids. Germline V gene data show CDR1 as SGHRS and CDR2 as YFSETQ. V lost 3 bases and J 2 bases, leaving 9 bases between the germline ends. The CDR3 DNA sequence: TGCGCCAGCAGCTCGCCTAACGCCTACGAGCAGTACTTC. It codes for CASSSPNAYEQYF.

The DNA of the CDR3 is TGTGCTAGTGGTCTACAGGGGGCAGGCAAACTGTTTTTT. It encodes CASGLQGAGKLFF. The chain employs TRBV12-5 and TRBJ1-4, with 9 bases matching TRBD1. The CDR3 loop spans 13 amino acids. V gave up 5 bases and J gave up 11 bases; unmatched junction bases: 6. Germline V gives CDR1 LGHNT, CDR2 FRNRAP.

The V call is TRBV2, the J call TRBJ1-6; 7 bases are a match to TRBD1. The germline CDR1 and CDR2 sequences are SNHLY and FYNNEI. V trimming: 4 bases; J trimming: 9 bases; junction bases outside the gene matches: 6. This CDR3 has 14 residues. The CDR3 DNA sequence: TGTGCCAGCAGTGTAACAGGGGCGGCTTCACCCCTCCACTTT. This codes for CASSVTGAASPLHF.

This chain links TRBV11-2 with TRBJ1-5; tentatively, D is TRBD1 (5 bases). The length of the CDR3 is 14 residues. Trimming cost V 3 bases and J 7 bases, with 13 bases left between them. Per germline, CDR1 SGHAT and CDR2 FQNNGV. CDR3 residues: CASSFSGQGQPQHF. DNA for the CDR3: TGTGCCAGCAGCTTCTCAGGGCAAGGGCAGCCCCAGCATTTT.

The chain employs TRBV6-5 and TRBJ2-7; the D gene is possibly TRBD2 (6 bases). Germline-derived CDR1 and CDR2 are MNHEY and SVGAGI. This CDR3 spans 16 amino acids. The V and J ends lost 0 bases and 1 base respectively, with 13 bases between them. The DNA for the CDR3 is TGTGCCAGCAGTTACTCGAGTAGCGGTGCGTCCTACGAGCAGTACTTC. It is translated as CASSYSSSGASYEQYF.

The chain recombines TRBV4-1 with TRBJ1-4, with a tentative D call TRBD1 (5 bases). Trimming took off 1 base at V and 8 bases at J, with 17 bases between the two ends. The CDR3 is made up of 16 amino acids. The germline CDR1 and CDR2 sequences are MGHRA and YSYEKL. The CDR3 sequence is CASSQVAARGGEKLFF. The DNA of the CDR3 is TGCGCCAGCAGCCAAGTTGCCGCAAGGGGAGGGGAAAAACTGTTTTTT.

This sequence joins TRBV7-9 and TRBJ1-1; 8 bases align to TRBD1. V dropped 5 bases and J dropped 3; count of bases not matched to a gene: 5. The CDR3 is 14 amino acids. Germline V gene sequence: CDR1 SEHNR, CDR2 FQNEAQ (reference sequence). This CDR3 is CASSQGQGHTEAFF. DNA of the CDR3: TGTGCCAGCAGCCAAGGACAGGGCCACACTGAAGCTTTCTTT.

The chain uses TRBV7-9 and TRBJ1-1; TRBD1 matches 9 bases. Germline CDR1 SEHNR, CDR2 FQNEAQ (reference sequence). J lost 11 bases, V lost 11 bases, and 12 bases had no gene match. This CDR3 spans 12 amino acids. CDR3 sequence: CASSGQGSYAFF. For the CDR3, the DNA is TGTGCCTCCAGCGGACAGGGGAGTTATGCTTTCTTT.

This clone was picked up one time. The gene calls are TRBV2 and TRBJ2-7, with D perhaps TRBD2 (5 bases). V shed 9 bases and J shed 2 bases, with 14 bases lying between them. Germline CDR1 reads SNHLY; CDR2 reads FYNNEI. The CDR3 is 13 amino acids. The CDR3 nucleotides are TGTGCCAGTACTAGGACTGACACCTACGAGCAGTACTTC. Translated: CASTRTDTYEQYF.

V and J are TRBV6-5 and TRBJ1-1; 9 nucleotides match TRBD1. There are 12 residues in the CDR3. The germline V gene encodes CDR1 MNHEY and CDR2 SVGAGI. V was clipped by 8 bases and J by 4 bases; unmatched bases: 2. The CDR3 region has the DNA TGTGCCAGCCGGGACAGGGCCACTGAAGCTTTCTTT. This translates into CASRDRATEAFF.

The chain has TRBV7-2 and TRBJ1-2; D gene ambiguous. V was trimmed by 3 bases and J by 1 base, leaving 18 bases between them. Germline CDR1 is SGHTA and CDR2 is FQGNSA. The CDR3 covers 17 residues. The CDR3 loop reads CASSLSLTRPSNYGYTF. The CDR3 coding sequence is TGTGCCAGCAGCTTGAGTCTAACGCGGCCAAGTAACTATGGCTACACCTTC. Based on the CDR3 plus reference TRBV7-2 and TRBJ1-2, the full variable domain is GAGVSQSPSNKVTEKGKDVELRCDPISGHTALYWYRQSLGQGLEFLIYFQGNSAPDKSGLPSDRFSAERTGGSVSTLTIQRTQQEDSAVYLCASSLSLTRPSNYGYTFGSGTRLTVV.

V is TRBV2 and J is TRBJ2-6, with 8 bases fitting TRBD2. V shed 10 bases, J shed 0 bases, and the junction held 5 bases outside the gene matches. The length of the CDR3 is 15 residues. Looked up from germline, CDR1 is SNHLY and CDR2 is FYNNEI. The CDR3 region is CATTGGSSGANVLTF. The CDR3 DNA reads as TGTGCCACGACGGGGGGGAGCTCTGGGGCCAACGTCCTGACTTTC.

This chain links TRBV28 with TRBJ2-5; D is undetermined. Between the trimmed V and J ends, which lost 9 bases and 5 bases, there was a span of 7 bases. This CDR3 has 10 residues. Germline CDR1 MDHEN, CDR2 SYDVKM. DNA for the CDR3: TGTGCCAGTGCCGGGGAGACCCAGTACTTC. This translates into CASAGETQYF.

V gene TRBV5-4 combines with J gene TRBJ1-5; possibly TRBD1 for D (5 bases). The CDR3 has 14 amino acids. From germline, CDR1 is SGHNT and CDR2 YYREEE (reference sequence). V lost 8 bases to trimming and J lost 0 bases, with 12 bases between them. The CDR3 DNA sequence: TGTGCCAGTACGGAGGGGTATAGCAATCAGCCCCAGCATTTT. Translation gives CASTEGYSNQPQHF.

This chain joins TRBV25-1 and TRBJ1-4, with D perhaps TRBD1 (5 bases). Germline V gives CDR1 MGHDK, CDR2 SYGVNS. The CDR3 runs to 16 residues. The V end was cut by 3 bases, the J end by 6 bases, with 17 bases between. CDR3 DNA sequence: TGTGCCAGCAGTGAGGGTCTCGGGGGAAGGGATGAAAAACTGTTTTTT. Amino acids: CASSEGLGGRDEKLFF.

This clone was detected once. The rearrangement uses TRBV5-1 and TRBJ1-3; no clear D. V lost 1 base to trimming and J lost 0 bases, with 11 bases between them. Germline CDR1 is SGHRS and CDR2 is YFSETQ. The CDR3 is 16 residues long. CDR3 protein: CASSLSGMRSGNTIYF. The CDR3 region has the DNA TGCGCCAGCAGCTTGTCGGGAATGCGCTCTGGAAACACCATATATTTT.

The V and J genes are TRBV20-1 and TRBJ1-4, with 8 bases matching TRBD1. This CDR3 is built from 11 residues. The junction had 6 bases not matched to a gene; V was cut back by 7 bases and J by 11 bases. The V gene's germline CDR1 is DFQATT and CDR2 SNEGSKA (reference sequence). This chain's CDR3 is CSVTGEGKLFF. CDR3 DNA: TGCAGTGTGACAGGGGAGGGGAAACTGTTTTTT.

The V and J genes are TRBV7-9 and TRBJ2-2; TRBD2 is a possible D gene (6 bases). The germline V gene has CDR1 SEHNR and CDR2 FQNEAQ (reference sequence). The CDR3 runs to 15 residues. Trimming removed 4 bases at V and 3 bases at J, with 12 bases between. The CDR3 spells CASSSAGGHTGELFF. Here the CDR3 DNA reads TGTGCCAGCAGCTCCGCCGGGGGACACACCGGGGAGCTGTTTTTT. The whole variable domain, filled in from reference TRBV7-9 and TRBJ2-2, reads DTGVSQNPRHKITKRGQNVTFRCDPISEHNRLYWYRQTLGQGPEFLTYFQNEAQLEKSRLLSDRFSAERPKGSFSTLEIQRTEQGDSAMYLCASSSAGGHTGELFFGEGSRLTVL.

The chain carries TRBV28 and TRBJ1-4, with 7 bases aligning to TRBD1. In germline, CDR1 is MDHEN, CDR2 SYDVKM. The CDR3 length is 14 residues. CDR3 residues: CAVDGTGVYEKLFF. The CDR3 nucleotides read TGTGCTGTAGACGGTACAGGGGTATACGAAAAACTGTTTTTT.

J is TRBJ2-5 and V is TRBV5-1; 9 nucleotides align to TRBD1. From germline, CDR1 is SGHRS and CDR2 YFSETQ. CDR3 size: 16 residues. V lost 0 bases and J lost 5; bases outside the gene matches: 8. CDR3 coding DNA: TGCGCCAGCAGCTTGGTGGGTACAGGGGGCGGTGAGACCCAGTACTTC. Amino acid sequence: CASSLVGTGGGETQYF.

The V gene is TRBV25-1, the J gene TRBJ2-1; TRBD2 matches 8 bases. Per germline, CDR1 MGHDK and CDR2 SYGVNS. The CDR3 length is 13 residues. V shed 6 bases, J shed 7 bases, and the junction held 5 bases outside the gene matches. In nucleotides, the CDR3 is TGTGCCAGCAGCGGGAGGGCACAAAATGAGCAGTTCTTC. Protein: CASSGRAQNEQFF.

The V gene is TRBV7-8, the J gene TRBJ2-5; 7 bases match TRBD2. The germline CDR1 and CDR2 sequences are SGHVS and FQNEAQ. This CDR3 contains 15 residues. V dropped 0 bases and J dropped 2; count of bases not matched to a gene: 3. CDR3 coding DNA: TGTGCCAGCAGCTTAGCTGGAGCGGGACAAGAGACCCAGTACTTC. Protein sequence: CASSLAGAGQETQYF.

CDR3 DNA: TGTGCCAGCAGGACAGGGGCAAACACTGAAGCTTTCTTT. Translating gives CASRTGANTEAFF. This chain connects TRBV6-5 to TRBJ1-1; 8 bases agree with TRBD1. CDR1 is MNHEY, CDR2 SVGAGI, per germline. The CDR3 sequence is 13 residues long. After removal of 6 bases from V and 2 bases from J, the junction contained 2 bases not matched to a gene.

This clone was found once. The chain carries TRBV28 and TRBJ1-2; possibly TRBD1 for D (5 bases). The CDR3 covers 13 residues. Germline V gives CDR1 MDHEN, CDR2 SYDVKM. Trimming shortened V by 2 bases and J by 8 bases, and 12 bases separated the two germline ends. In DNA form, the CDR3 reads TGTGCCAGCAGTTTAGATAAGACAGTCGGCTACACCTTC. Translated, it gives CASSLDKTVGYTF.